This T cell receptor beta chain was sequenced during a study of immune reconstitution after stem cell transplant in scleroderma. Each CDR3 protein is one row after TCRdb ran MiXCR on the RT-PCR reads. The table includes about 1,900 distinct CDR3 sequences, approximately 12% detected once. There are 15 residues in the CDR3. The germline CDR1 and CDR2 sequences are SGHTA and FQGNSA. Regarding this clonotype: One base away lies a much larger clone, so this may be a sequencing read error.

J is TRBJ2-1 and V is TRBV7-2, with TRBD2 identical over 10 bases. This specimen was collected before or after autologous hematopoietic stem cell transplantation (not recorded which). This sequence originates from a female donor with systemic sclerosis. The CDR3 DNA sequence: TGTGCCAACAGCTCGACTAGCGGGCAATACAATGAGCAGTTCTTC. The encoded protein is CANSSTSGQYNEQFF. The full variable domain, in which reference TRBV7-2 and TRBJ2-1 provide the parts outside the CDR3, is GAGVSQSPSNKVTEKGKDVELRCDPISGHTALYWYRQSLGQGLEFLIYFQGNSAPDKSGLPSDRFSAERTGGSVSTLTIQRTQQEDSAVYLCANSSTSGQYNEQFFGPGTRLTVL.